The clone carrying this T cell receptor beta chain has more than one count but fewer than ten. Assay: immunoSEQ multiplex PCR; the TCRdb copy retains only in-frame clones and omits some. Of fewer than 50,000 clones listed, just over 85% are singletons. These data are taken from a study of T cells in localized non-small cell lung cancer. V dropped 8 bases and J dropped 7; count of bases not matched to a gene: 4. CDR3 size: 15 residues. Per germline, CDR1 SNHLY and CDR2 FYNNEI. The sequence was collected from an older male donor with stage II lung adenocarcinoma. The specimen comprised peripheral blood mononuclear cells, sampled before any cancer treatment. The rearrangement joins TRBV2 to TRBJ2-2; 16 nucleotides align to TRBD2. CDR3 region: CASGTSGRDGGELFF. In nucleotides, the CDR3 is TGTGCCAGCGGGACTAGCGGGAGGGACGGCGGGGAGCTGTTTTTT.